Each of the 31 T cell receptor beta chains below was sequenced from the same sample in a study of T cell repertoires in MIS-A myocarditis. TCRdb keeps only in-frame clones here, not all; method: immunoSEQ multiplex PCR. The sample lists about 10,000 clones, about 89% seen once, with more than 2% in the top ten. The specimen was thoracic lymph node tissue obtained at autopsy. The source of these receptors is a man between 18 and 29 years old with fulminant myocarditis from multisystem inflammatory syndrome in adults (MIS-A) after COVID-19.

The chain couples TRBV6-5 to TRBJ2-7; 9 bases map to TRBD2. Germline CDR1 and CDR2: MNHEY and SVGAGI. CDR3 length: 14 amino acids. V lost 8 bases and J lost 3; bases outside the gene matches: 8. CDR3 bases: TGTGCCAGCGCATCTAGCGGGGTGATCTACGAGCAGTACTTC. As protein: CASASSGVIYEQYF.

J is TRBJ1-3 and V is TRBV28; tentatively, D is TRBD1 (5 bases). Germline CDR1 reads MDHEN; CDR2 reads SYDVKM. The CDR3 covers 17 residues. Trimming stripped 6 bases from V and 0 bases from J, with 18 bases between. The CDR3, as DNA: TGTGCCAGCAGGCCCATTCAGGGACTGAGCTCTGGAAACACCATATATTTT. Amino acids: CASRPIQGLSSGNTIYF.

The V call is TRBV4-1, the J call TRBJ2-1; 14 bases are shared with TRBD2. The V segment lost 1 base and the J segment 4 bases; nucleotides outside the gene matches: 15. CDR1 MGHRA and CDR2 YSYEKL come from the germline V gene. The CDR3 contains 21 residues. The CDR3 DNA sequence: TGCGCCAGCAGCCAAGGAGGTTTCGAGGGACTAGCGGGAGCGGAGTACAATGAGCAGTTCTTC. Amino acids: CASSQGGFEGLAGAEYNEQFF.

V is TRBV11-3 and J is TRBJ2-5; D not resolved. Trimming removed 4 bases from V and 5 bases from J, with 14 bases in between. Germline V gene sequence: CDR1 SGHNT, CDR2 YENEEA. This CDR3 is built from 14 residues. The CDR3 region has the DNA TGTGCCAGCAGCTCCGGGCCCACTACTGAGACCCAGTACTTC. As protein: CASSSGPTTETQYF.

The gene calls are TRBV11-1 and TRBJ1-1; a possible D gene is TRBD1 (5 bases). V lost 3 bases and J 0 bases, leaving 14 bases between the germline ends. Germline V gene sequence: CDR1 SGHAT, CDR2 FQDESV (reference sequence). CDR3 size: 16 residues. Here the CDR3 reads CASSFPRGVMNTEAFF. The CDR3 DNA follows: TGTGCCAGCAGCTTTCCAAGGGGAGTTATGAACACTGAAGCTTTCTTT.

The rearrangement links TRBV28 to TRBJ2-3; 7 bases line up with TRBD2. Trimming removed 2 bases from V and 0 bases from J; junction bases left unmatched: 5. This CDR3 has 16 residues. The germline V gene has CDR1 MDHEN and CDR2 SYDVKM. For the CDR3, the DNA is TGTGCCAGCAGTTTAGCGGGGGACCCTAGCACAGATACGCAGTATTTT. It yields the protein CASSLAGDPSTDTQYF.

The chain carries TRBV21-1 and TRBJ1-5. TRBV21-1 constitutes a pseudogene. This CDR3 region has 14 residues. CDR3 sequence: CASSKGPGGQPQHF. In nucleotides, the CDR3 is TGTGCCAGCAGCAAAGGGCCGGGCGGTCAGCCCCAGCATTTT.

V usage is TRBV6-4 and J usage is TRBJ2-1; D might be TRBD1 or TRBD2, each matching 6 bases. V was cut by 1 base and J by 8 bases, with 15 bases left in between. The germline V gene encodes CDR1 MRHNA and CDR2 SNTAGT. The CDR3 extends over 15 amino acids. The DNA of the CDR3 is TGTGCCAGCAGTGACTGGGCAGGGGAGGTGGATGAGCAGTTCTTC. It yields the protein CASSDWAGEVDEQFF.

CDR3 bases: TGTGCCAGCTCCCCAGGCCCTGGAAACACCATATATTTT. This encodes CASSPGPGNTIYF. The V call is TRBV18, the J call TRBJ1-3; no firm D call. V was cut by 6 bases and J by 2 bases, with 8 bases left in between. Per germline, CDR1 KGHSH and CDR2 LQKENI. CDR3 length equals 13 residues. The whole variable domain, remainder taken from reference TRBV18 and TRBJ1-3, is NAGVMQNPRHLVRRRGQEARLRCSPMKGHSHVYWYRQLPEEGLKFMVYLQKENIIDESGMPKERFSAEFPKEGPSILRIQQVVRGDSAAYFCASSPGPGNTIYFGEGSWLTVV.

This chain joins TRBV5-1 and TRBJ1-1; D may be TRBD1 (6 bases). Germline CDR1 and CDR2: SGHRS and YFSETQ. Deletions cut 4 bases from V and 0 bases from J, with 16 bases between. The CDR3 extends over 16 amino acids. CDR3 bases: TGCGCCAGCAGCCTCCTGGGGGGGCTCTTGAACACTGAAGCTTTCTTT. This translates into CASSLLGGLLNTEAFF.

The chain has TRBV28 and TRBJ1-2, with a tentative D call TRBD1 (5 bases). V shed 6 bases and J shed 5 bases, with 19 bases lying between them. The CDR3 totals 15 residues. Germline loops: CDR1 MDHEN, CDR2 SYDVKM. DNA for the CDR3: TGTGCCAGCAGCCCTCCTGGGGGGGATCCATATGGCTACACCTTC. Its protein is CASSPPGGDPYGYTF.

V gene TRBV11-2 combines with J gene TRBJ1-1; no definite D call. Germline CDR1 SGHAT, CDR2 FQNNGV. Trimming removed 1 base at V and 2 bases at J, with 8 bases between. The CDR3 covers 14 residues. The chain's CDR3 is CASSLGRHNTEAFF. The CDR3 DNA follows: TGTGCCAGCAGCTTAGGTAGGCACAACACTGAAGCTTTCTTT.

This chain uses TRBV6-5 with TRBJ1-5, with unresolved D. Trimming took off 6 bases at V and 3 bases at J, with 9 bases between the two ends. This CDR3 is 13 amino acids long. Germline CDR1 MNHEY, CDR2 SVGAGI. CDR3 region: CASSPDPNQPQHF. CDR3 sequence (DNA): TGTGCCAGCAGCCCCGATCCCAATCAGCCCCAGCATTTT.

V is TRBV6-6 and J is TRBJ1-4, with D unclear. Germline V gene sequence: CDR1 MNHNY, CDR2 SVGAGI (reference sequence). This CDR3 contains 16 residues. V was trimmed by 7 bases and J by 0 bases, leaving 15 bases between them. This CDR3 reads CASTNPLVATNEKLFF. The CDR3 nucleotides are TGTGCCAGCACCAACCCCCTAGTAGCAACTAATGAAAAACTGTTTTTT.

Notes on this clone: The junction departs from the called germline gene at one end, perhaps through a read error. This CDR3 is also generated by other DNA sequences in the sample. The chain combines TRBV12-3 or TRBV12-4 with TRBJ2-7, with D perhaps matching TRBD2 (6 bases). The CDR3 runs to 13 residues. The DNA of the CDR3 is TGTGCCAGCAGCCTCGGGCAGGGCGGGGAGCAGTATTTC. As protein: CASSLGQGGEQYF.

This sequence joins TRBV10-1 and TRBJ1-4; TRBD1 is a possible D gene (5 bases). The V and J ends lost 0 bases and 10 bases respectively, with 9 bases between them. CDR1 WNHNN and CDR2 SYGVQD come from the germline V gene (reference sequence). The CDR3 is 13 residues long. CDR3 residues: CASSESGTGKLFF. CDR3 nucleotide sequence: TGCGCCAGCAGTGAGTCGGGGACGGGAAAACTGTTTTTT.

The gene calls are TRBV27 and TRBJ2-3, with D perhaps TRBD1 (5 bases). There are 18 residues in the CDR3. Trimming shortened V by 3 bases and J by 0 bases, and 19 bases separated the two germline ends. The germline CDR1 and CDR2 sequences are MNHEY and SMNVEV (reference sequence). CDR3 amino acids: CASSFIPPRGPSTDTQYF. The CDR3 nucleotides are TGTGCCAGCAGTTTCATCCCTCCTAGGGGCCCTAGCACAGATACGCAGTATTTT.

The V call is TRBV18, the J call TRBJ1-6; the match to TRBD1 covers 8 bases. Germline trimming cut 6 bases from V and 12 bases from J; bases unmatched to any gene: 13. This CDR3 comprises 15 residues. In germline, CDR1 is KGHSH, CDR2 LQKENI. The CDR3 DNA follows: TGTGCCAGCTCCCAGGGGGCCGGGGCCAGTCAACCCCTCCACTTT. Its protein is CASSQGAGASQPLHF. Full variable domain (missing parts from reference TRBV18 and TRBJ1-6): NAGVMQNPRHLVRRRGQEARLRCSPMKGHSHVYWYRQLPEEGLKFMVYLQKENIIDESGMPKERFSAEFPKEGPSILRIQQVVRGDSAAYFCASSQGAGASQPLHFGNGTRLTVT.

V is TRBV6-5 and J is TRBJ2-2; 8 bases align to TRBD2. This CDR3 contains 16 residues. Germline V lookup: CDR1 MNHEY, CDR2 SVGAGI. Losses at the gene ends were 2 bases for V and 0 bases for J; bases not matched to a gene: 2. The CDR3 reads CASSYGLAANTGELFF. The CDR3 nucleotides are TGTGCCAGCAGTTACGGACTAGCTGCGAACACCGGGGAGCTGTTTTTT.

The chain couples TRBV4-3 to TRBJ2-2; D possibly corresponds to TRBD1 (5 bases). The CDR3 length is 18 residues. Germline V gene sequence: CDR1 LGHNA, CDR2 YSLEER. With 0 bases removed from V and 2 bases from J, the gap between germline ends came to 16 bases. Here the CDR3 reads CASSQDRKERGNTGELFF. In nucleotides, the CDR3 is TGCGCCAGCAGCCAAGATCGGAAGGAAAGGGGCAACACCGGGGAGCTGTTTTTT.

This clone was seen only once. The chain carries TRBV19 and TRBJ1-5; D gene unclear. Germline-derived CDR1 and CDR2 are LNHDA and SQIVND (reference sequence). Trimming took off 2 bases at V and 4 bases at J, with 6 bases between the two ends. This CDR3 comprises 13 residues. This CDR3 reads CASSISANQPQHF. The CDR3 nucleotides are TGTGCCAGTAGTATATCAGCGAATCAGCCCCAGCATTTT.

This clone was recorded a few times. V is TRBV3-1 (or the pseudogene TRBV3-2) and J is TRBJ1-5; possibly TRBD1 for D (5 bases). V was cut by 3 bases and J by 6 bases, with 9 bases left in between. The germline gives CDR1 LGHDT, CDR2 YNNKEL (reference sequence). There are 13 residues in the CDR3. This CDR3 reads CASSQGQGQPQHF. The CDR3 nucleotides are TGTGCCAGCAGCCAGGGCCAGGGTCAGCCCCAGCATTTT.

V and J are TRBV2 and TRBJ1-2; 8 bases fit TRBD1. The V segment lost 6 bases and the J segment 8 bases; nucleotides outside the gene matches: 14. The length of the CDR3 is 15 residues. The V gene's germline CDR1 is SNHLY and CDR2 FYNNEI. In nucleotides, the CDR3 is TGTGCCAGCAGATTGGACAGGGCTAACCCCGGGGGCTACACCTTC. This encodes CASRLDRANPGGYTF.

This clone was picked up one time. The chain couples TRBV10-3 to TRBJ2-5, with TRBD2 identical over 14 bases. The CDR3 has 18 residues. V shed 4 bases and J 9 bases; nucleotides not matched to a gene: 16. In germline, CDR1 is ENHRY, CDR2 SYGVKD. CDR3 residues: CAISGGTSGGAHTLSQYF. For the CDR3, the DNA is TGTGCCATCAGTGGGGGGACTAGCGGGGGAGCCCATACGTTGTCCCAGTACTTC.

The chain recombines TRBV10-2 with TRBJ2-2; no reliable D call. Trimming took 2 bases from V and 8 from J, leaving 9 bases between them. This CDR3 has 13 amino acids. In germline, CDR1 is WSHSY, CDR2 SAAADI. This chain's CDR3 is CASSEGLYGELFF. Written as DNA, the CDR3 is TGCGCCAGCAGTGAGGGTCTATATGGGGAGCTGTTTTTT.

V gene TRBV6-2 or TRBV6-3 combines with J gene TRBJ1-5; no reliable D call. V dropped 2 bases and J dropped 6 bases, with 20 bases sitting between them. The CDR3 is 17 amino acids. The germline V gene has CDR1 MNHEY and CDR2 SVGEGT. The CDR3 bases are TGTGCCAGCAGTTACACGTTGCTCCAGGTCCCGGCTCAGCCCCAGCATTTT. Protein sequence: CASSYTLLQVPAQPQHF.

The rearrangement links TRBV2 to TRBJ1-2, with D hard to call. V lost 7 bases and J lost 3, with 12 bases in between. In germline, CDR1 is SNHLY, CDR2 FYNNEI. This CDR3 has 13 amino acids. CDR3 sequence (DNA): TGTGCCAGCAATCGGTACGGAGACTATGGCTACACCTTC. This gives the protein CASNRYGDYGYTF.

The chain carries TRBV28 and TRBJ1-4; 8 bases agree with TRBD1. Trimming took 6 bases from V and 3 from J; bases not matched to a gene: 3. Germline CDR1 reads MDHEN; CDR2 reads SYDVKM. The CDR3 sequence is 14 residues long. The CDR3 reads CASSPTGANEKLFF. The CDR3 region has the DNA TGTGCCAGCAGCCCGACAGGGGCTAATGAAAAACTGTTTTTT.

The chain combines TRBV10-3 with TRBJ1-2, with 11 bases identical to TRBD1. V gave up 4 bases and J gave up 4 bases; unmatched junction bases: 5. This CDR3 spans 15 amino acids. The germline V gene has CDR1 ENHRY and CDR2 SYGVKD. The CDR3 DNA reads as TGTGCCATCAGTGGGGACAGGGGGGACCTCTATGGCTACACCTTC. Translation gives CAISGDRGDLYGYTF.

This sequence joins TRBV27 and TRBJ2-7, with D maybe TRBD1 (6 bases). CDR3 length: 12 amino acids. Trimming pared 5 bases from V and 11 bases from J, leaving 16 bases between. Germline assignment: CDR1 MNHEY and CDR2 SMNVEV (reference sequence). The CDR3 DNA is TGTGCCAGCAGTGGCACAGGGAAAGTTGAGTACTTC. Amino acids: CASSGTGKVEYF.

This clone came up once. The rearrangement links TRBV10-3 to TRBJ2-5; 8 nucleotides align to TRBD1. Unmatched junction bases numbered 4, after V lost 2 bases and J lost 5 bases. Germline CDR1 reads ENHRY; CDR2 reads SYGVKD. There are 14 residues in the CDR3. CDR3 DNA sequence: TGTGCCATCAGTGAGACAGGGGGATTTGAGACCCAGTACTTC. It codes for CAISETGGFETQYF.